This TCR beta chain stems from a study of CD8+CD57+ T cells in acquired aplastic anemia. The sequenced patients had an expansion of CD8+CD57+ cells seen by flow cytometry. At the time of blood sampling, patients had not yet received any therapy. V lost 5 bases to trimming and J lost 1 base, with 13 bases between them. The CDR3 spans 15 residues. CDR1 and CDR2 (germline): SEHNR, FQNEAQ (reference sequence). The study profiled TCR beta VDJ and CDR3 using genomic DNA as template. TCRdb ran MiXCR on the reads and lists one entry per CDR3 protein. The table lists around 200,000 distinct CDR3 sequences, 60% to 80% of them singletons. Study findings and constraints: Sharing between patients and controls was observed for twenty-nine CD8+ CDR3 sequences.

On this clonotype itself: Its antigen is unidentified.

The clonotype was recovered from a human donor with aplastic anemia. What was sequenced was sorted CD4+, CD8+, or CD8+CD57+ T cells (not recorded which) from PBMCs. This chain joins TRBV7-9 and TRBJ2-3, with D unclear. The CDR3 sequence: CASSPQSGGTDTQYF. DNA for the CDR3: TGTGCCAGCAGCCCGCAATCTGGCGGCACAGATACGCAGTATTTT.